By its share, the clone carrying this TCR beta chain is medium-sized. The antigen is not known. This sample is part of a study of vaccination and CD4 T cells after COVID-19. Background on the study: Diagnosis preceded the drawing of post-COVID samples by a median approximately 100 days (range 35 to 161). Spike peptides, overlapping and drawn from SARS-CoV-2, HCoV-NL63, HCoV-OC43 and HCoV-229E, were used to stimulate cells. General observations from the study: Of the reactive clones in convalescent patients, a median around 90% showed up only post-vaccination.

This sample's treatment: roughly 10-day PBMC culture with coronavirus spike peptide pools or control peptides (ViraFEST assay). The authors cultured around 2.1 million PBMCs per well with 8 to 10 IU/ml IL-2 and 10 ug/ml peptide pools. With the Oncomine TCR Beta short-read assay, DNA from cultured CD4+ T cells was sequenced. A single record per CDR3 protein comes from TCRdb applying MiXCR to the PCR reads. This sample carries 15,000 or so distinct CDR3 sequences, approximately 50% of them seen once, and the ten largest clones take about 18%. The sequencing here drew on CD4+ T cells from blood, cultured in vitro, taken before SARS-CoV-2 vaccination. The TCR originated in a human donor who received a COVID-19 vaccine.

CDR3 bases: TGTGCCAGCAGCTTAGGGACAGATGGAAACACCATATATTTT. Its protein product is CASSLGTDGNTIYF. This rearrangement joins TRBV7-2 to TRBJ1-3, with a weak D call TRBD1 (6 bases). CDR1 is SGHTA, CDR2 FQGNSA, per germline. This CDR3 comprises 14 residues. With 1 base removed from V and 3 bases from J, the gap between germline ends came to 7 bases.